This paragraph covers one TCR beta chain sequence. Its antigen is unidentified. V lost 5 bases and J lost 8, with 21 bases in between. The CDR3 extends over 15 amino acids. Germline V lookup: CDR1 PRHDT, CDR2 FYEKMQ (reference sequence). This specimen belongs to a study of cytomegalovirus exposure and HLA in healthy donors. Notes on the study in general: The number of N-insertions in an Asian-associated ancestry cluster was reportedly below the approximately 700-donor mean in a later analysis. A likely sequencing artifact accounted for one observed cluster of highly shared sequence variants. A prior analysis recorded that most TCR beta V segments were productive about 87% or about 30% of the time. A classifier reportedly called cytomegalovirus status with high sensitivity and specificity.

The PCR was carried out with 60 Vbeta primers and 13 Jbeta primers. Using immunoSEQ multiplex PCR, the repertoire was profiled, and TCRdb retains in-frame clones only, with some absent. Its listing shows 70,000 to 100,000 clones. V and J are TRBV13 and TRBJ1-2, with D perhaps matching TRBD1 (5 bases). The receptor was isolated from a man between 18 and 29 years old in good health and CMV-seropositive. Sequenced input: PBMCs. The DNA of the CDR3 is TGTGCCAGCAGCCGTTACGCGGGGGGTGGAGGCGGCTACACCTTC. Translation: CASSRYAGGGGGYTF.